The 24 T cell receptor beta chains listed next were all sequenced from one sample in a study of cytomegalovirus exposure and HLA in healthy donors. TCRdb's table, derived via immunoSEQ multiplex PCR, lists solely in-frame clones and lacks some. The sample contains 130,000 to 150,000 clones, around 90% of which appear only once. Sequencing was done on a sample of PBMCs. All receptors derive from a woman younger than 30 in good health and CMV-seropositive.

The rearrangement uses TRBV7-3 and TRBJ2-2; D is unresolved. Germline lookup yields CDR1 SGHTA and CDR2 FQGTGA. V shed 8 bases and J shed 1 base, with 5 bases lying between them. CDR3 size: 12 residues. CDR3 in amino acids: CASGRNTGELFF. The CDR3 nucleotides are TGTGCCAGCGGCAGGAACACCGGGGAGCTGTTTTTT.

This clone was counted between two and nine times. This chain's CDR3 is CASSIREDQPQHF. Here the CDR3 DNA reads TGTGCCAGTAGTATTCGAGAGGATCAGCCCCAGCATTTT. V and J are TRBV19 and TRBJ1-5; D remains unclear. The germline CDR1 and CDR2 sequences are LNHDA and SQIVND (reference sequence). CDR3 length: 13 residues. Trimming cost V 3 bases and J 5 bases, with 8 bases left between them.

The V and J genes are TRBV6-6 and TRBJ2-3; 14 positions agree with TRBD2. The CDR3 sequence is 16 residues long. Per germline, CDR1 MNHNY and CDR2 SVGAGI (reference sequence). The trim removed 6 bases at V and 4 bases at J, leaving 6 bases unmatched. The CDR3, as DNA: TGTGCCAGCAGCCCGACTAGCGGGGGGGCGGCAGATACGCAGTATTTT. It encodes CASSPTSGGAADTQYF.

V and J are TRBV5-4 and TRBJ2-7, with a possible D match to TRBD1 (7 bases). The germline V and J ends were trimmed by 4 bases and 2 bases, with 16 bases remaining between them. The length of the CDR3 is 15 residues. Germline assignment: CDR1 SGHNT and CDR2 YYREEE (reference sequence). CDR3 sequence: CASSPQGGRAYEQYF. The CDR3 DNA is TGTGCCAGCAGCCCCCAGGGGGGAAGGGCCTACGAGCAGTACTTC.

This chain links TRBV4-2 with TRBJ1-6; possible D gene TRBD1, 5 bases. Trimming removed 0 bases from V and 7 bases from J, with 10 bases in between. CDR1 is LGHNA and CDR2 is YNFKEQ in the germline V gene. The length of the CDR3 is 15 residues. The CDR3, as DNA: TGTGCCAGCAGCCAAGAGGCGGGGCGCAATTCACCCCTCCACTTT. As protein: CASSQEAGRNSPLHF.

The J gene is TRBJ1-5, the V gene TRBV9, with D unresolved. The germline gives CDR1 SGDLS, CDR2 YYNGEE. The CDR3 contains 13 residues. V gave up 0 bases and J gave up 5 bases, with 6 bases separating them. In DNA, the CDR3 is TGTGCCAGCAGCGTAGATGTCGATCAGCCCCAGCATTTT. Translated: CASSVDVDQPQHF.

This rearrangement joins TRBV30 to TRBJ2-6, with 11 bases identical to TRBD1. V lost 0 bases to trimming and J lost 0 bases; unmatched junction nucleotides: 13. CDR1 GTSNPN and CDR2 SVGIG come from the germline V gene (reference sequence). The CDR3 runs to 21 residues. CDR3 nucleotide sequence: TGTGCCTGGAGTGTTATGAGGACCTACGGGACAGGGGGCTCTGGGGCCAACGTCCTGACTTTC. Translated, it gives CAWSVMRTYGTGGSGANVLTF. Combining the CDR3 with reference TRBV30 and TRBJ2-6 gives the whole variable domain SQTIHQWPATLVQPVGSPLSLECTVEGTSNPNLYWYRQAAGRGLQLLFYSVGIGQISSEVPQNLSASRPQDRQFILSSKKLLLSDSGFYLCAWSVMRTYGTGGSGANVLTFGAGSRLTVL.

This chain links TRBV6-5 with TRBJ1-4; 9 bases match TRBD1. Losses at the gene ends were 6 bases for V and 11 bases for J; bases not matched to a gene: 7. The CDR3 length is 13 residues. Germline lookup yields CDR1 MNHEY and CDR2 SVGAGI. The CDR3 loop reads CASRLGQGYKLFF. Here the CDR3 DNA reads TGTGCCAGCAGGCTCGGACAGGGGTATAAACTGTTTTTT.

The V and J genes are TRBV4-1 and TRBJ1-1, with D possibly being TRBD1 (6 bases). Trimming cost V 4 bases and J 8 bases, with 20 bases left between them. There are 15 residues in the CDR3. Germline values: CDR1 MGHRA, CDR2 YSYEKL. Here the CDR3 reads CASSLNRVLIREAFF. Written as DNA, the CDR3 is TGCGCCAGCAGCCTTAACAGGGTTCTAATCCGGGAAGCTTTCTTT.

The J gene is TRBJ2-7, the V gene TRBV7-2; tentatively, D is TRBD1 (5 bases). This CDR3 is built from 14 residues. Deletions cut 4 bases from V and 0 bases from J, with 10 bases between. Germline-derived CDR1 and CDR2 are SGHTA and FQGNSA. Here the CDR3 reads CASSYDRVSYEQYF. The CDR3 DNA reads TGTGCCAGCAGCTACGACAGAGTCTCCTACGAGCAGTACTTC.

V and J are TRBV27 and TRBJ2-1, with 11 bases fitting TRBD2. V lost 8 bases and J lost 9; bases outside the gene matches: 6. This CDR3 has 13 amino acids. The germline CDR1 and CDR2 sequences are MNHEY and SMNVEV (reference sequence). In DNA form, the CDR3 reads TGTGCCAGCTCTAGCGGGGGGTTATCTGAGCAGTTCTTC. Its translation: CASSSGGLSEQFF.

The J gene is TRBJ1-1, the V gene TRBV18, with 7 positions matching TRBD1. Germline V CDR1 and CDR2: KGHSH, LQKENI. The V and J ends lost 3 bases and 13 bases, in that order; junction bases with no gene match: 5. The CDR3 runs to 11 residues. The CDR3 nucleotides read TGTGCCAGCTCACCCGGGACAGTCGGTTTCTTT. It specifies CASSPGTVGFF. Complete variable domain (other parts from reference TRBV18 and TRBJ1-1): NAGVMQNPRHLVRRRGQEARLRCSPMKGHSHVYWYRQLPEEGLKFMVYLQKENIIDESGMPKERFSAEFPKEGPSILRIQQVVRGDSAAYFCASSPGTVGFFGQGTRLTVV.

V gene TRBV9 combines with J gene TRBJ1-6; D is unresolved. The V gene's germline CDR1 is SGDLS and CDR2 YYNGEE. V was clipped by 2 bases and J by 6 bases, with 6 bases between them. The CDR3 covers 13 residues. The CDR3 region is CASSVHSNSPLHF. The CDR3 coding sequence is TGTGCCAGCAGCGTTCACAGTAATTCACCCCTCCACTTT.

The chain recombines TRBV30 with TRBJ2-2; D is perhaps TRBD2 (6 bases). Germline V CDR1 and CDR2: GTSNPN, SVGIG (reference sequence). The CDR3 consists of 13 residues. The V end lost 2 bases, the J end lost 7 bases, and 11 bases lay between the germline ends. The CDR3 loop is CAWSWLAIGELFF. DNA for the CDR3: TGTGCCTGGAGTTGGCTAGCGATCGGGGAGCTGTTTTTT.

This chain connects TRBV5-1 to TRBJ2-5; weak D call: TRBD1 (6 bases). The CDR3 runs 14 residues. The V gene's germline CDR1 is SGHRS and CDR2 YFSETQ. Trimming took off 0 bases at V and 1 base at J, with 7 bases between the two ends. The CDR3 DNA follows: TGCGCCAGCAGCTTGGGACAGGCCCAAGAGACCCAGTACTTC. Its translation: CASSLGQAQETQYF.

The J gene is TRBJ2-7, the V gene TRBV27; D is unresolved. V lost 2 bases and J 5 bases, leaving 7 bases between the germline ends. CDR3 length equals 12 residues. Germline assignment: CDR1 MNHEY and CDR2 SMNVEV (reference sequence). The CDR3 sequence is CASSLEAHEQYF. In DNA form, the CDR3 reads TGTGCCAGCAGTTTAGAGGCCCACGAGCAGTACTTC.

The rearrangement joins TRBV7-2 to TRBJ2-7; 11 positions agree with TRBD2. V shed 5 bases and J 1 base; nucleotides not matched to a gene: 7. This CDR3 contains 16 residues. Germline V gene sequence: CDR1 SGHTA, CDR2 FQGNSA. CDR3 in DNA: TGTGCCAGCAGCCTCCCTAGCGGGAGGCCTTCCTACGAGCAGTACTTC. The encoded protein is CASSLPSGRPSYEQYF.

This sequence joins TRBV28 and TRBJ2-7; the match to TRBD1 covers 9 bases. There are 15 residues in the CDR3. Germline V gives CDR1 MDHEN, CDR2 SYDVKM. V shed 6 bases, J shed 6 bases, and the junction held 12 bases outside the gene matches. The CDR3 bases are TGTGCCAGCAGCCGCCCGGGACAGGGTGTTCGCGAGCAGTACTTC. Its protein product is CASSRPGQGVREQYF.

This chain uses TRBV7-9 with TRBJ1-2; D is unclear. The germline CDR1 and CDR2 sequences are SEHNR and FQNEAQ (reference sequence). V shed 5 bases and J shed 0 bases, with 13 bases lying between them. The CDR3 spans 15 residues. The CDR3 protein is CASSPTGETNYGYTF. DNA for the CDR3: TGTGCCAGCAGCCCAACCGGGGAGACTAACTATGGCTACACCTTC.

The CDR3 DNA reads as TGTGCCACCAGCAGGGATCCAGGGAGGTCCTACAATGAGCAGTTCTTC. It specifies CATSRDPGRSYNEQFF. The chain employs TRBV15 and TRBJ2-1; a weak D match, TRBD2 (6 bases). CDR1 and CDR2 (germline): LNHNV, YYDKDF (reference sequence). The CDR3 is made up of 16 amino acids. V was trimmed by 3 bases and J by 1 base, leaving 13 bases between them.

By share, this clone ranks as medium-sized. This chain links TRBV18 with TRBJ1-6; 9 bases match TRBD1. The CDR3 sequence is 17 residues long. J was trimmed by 8 bases and V by 4 bases; bases with no gene match: 12. Germline assignment: CDR1 KGHSH and CDR2 LQKENI. The CDR3 coding sequence is TGTGCCAGCTCACTGACCGGGACAGGGAGCTCGGATTCACCCCTCCACTTT. Its translation is CASSLTGTGSSDSPLHF.

The chain uses TRBV15 and TRBJ2-1; a possible D gene is TRBD2 (6 bases). This CDR3 is built from 14 residues. Germline V lookup: CDR1 LNHNV, CDR2 YYDKDF (reference sequence). V shed 0 bases and J shed 4 bases, with 7 bases lying between them. CDR3 amino acids: CATSRDLAYNEQFF. The CDR3 DNA reads as TGTGCCACCAGCAGAGATCTAGCGTACAATGAGCAGTTCTTC.

The chain links TRBV2 to TRBJ1-3; a weak D match, TRBD1 (5 bases). The CDR3 spans 15 residues. Per the germline V gene, CDR1 is SNHLY and CDR2 is FYNNEI. V was trimmed by 5 bases and J by 3 bases, leaving 14 bases between them. The CDR3 DNA follows: TGTGCCAGCAGTTCAGACAGACCCCGTGGAAACACCATATATTTT. Protein: CASSSDRPRGNTIYF.

CDR3 protein: CASSLGFVEKLFF. CDR3 sequence (DNA): TGTGCCAGCAGCTTGGGCTTCGTAGAAAAACTGTTTTTT. The genes are TRBV7-9 and TRBJ1-4; D not certain. V dropped 3 bases and J dropped 8 bases, with 10 bases sitting between them. The CDR3 has 13 amino acids. Germline CDR1 is SEHNR and CDR2 is FQNEAQ (reference sequence). Filled out from reference TRBV7-9 and TRBJ1-4, the complete variable domain reads DTGVSQNPRHKITKRGQNVTFRCDPISEHNRLYWYRQTLGQGPEFLTYFQNEAQLEKSRLLSDRFSAERPKGSFSTLEIQRTEQGDSAMYLCASSLGFVEKLFFGSGTQLSVL.